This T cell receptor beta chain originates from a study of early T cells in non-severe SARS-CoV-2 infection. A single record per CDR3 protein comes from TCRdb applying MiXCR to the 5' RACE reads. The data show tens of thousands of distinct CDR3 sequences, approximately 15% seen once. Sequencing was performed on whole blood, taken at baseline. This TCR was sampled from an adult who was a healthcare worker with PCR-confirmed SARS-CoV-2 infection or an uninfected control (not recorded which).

The CDR3 loop reads CSARDWPSGRVYEQYF. The DNA of the CDR3 is TGCAGTGCTAGAGATTGGCCTAGCGGGAGGGTATACGAGCAGTACTTC. J is TRBJ2-7 and V is TRBV20-1; 12 nucleotides match TRBD2. Germline CDR1 reads DFQATT; CDR2 reads SNEGSKA (reference sequence). Trimming cost V 0 bases and J 4 bases; bases outside gene matches: 7. This CDR3 is built from 16 residues.